The 5 T cell receptor beta chains below were found in one sample sequenced in a study of CD8+CD57+ T cells in acquired aplastic anemia (dated by TCRdb to the late 2010s). The sequencer was an Illumina HiSeq 2000. Genomic DNA served as template for TCR beta VDJ combination and CDR3 sequence profiling. In-frame beta chains were kept once TCRdb had trimmed the public reads at Q25 with fastp and called clones with MiXCR. Entries are consolidated by CDR3 protein sequence, retaining the most common genes and DNA. The sample table lists roughly 150,000 distinct CDR3 sequences, 47% of them with a count of one. Together, the top ten hold approximately 3% of the sample. Expansion of CD8+CD57+ cells had been shown by flow cytometry in the patients chosen for sequencing. The sequencing sample was made of sorted CD4+, CD8+, or CD8+CD57+ T cells (not recorded which) from PBMCs. Source of these receptors: a human donor with aplastic anemia.

This rearrangement joins TRBV24-1 to TRBJ2-3, with D tentatively TRBD2 (7 bases). Trimming pared 10 bases from V and 0 bases from J, leaving 16 bases between. CDR3 length: 15 amino acids. The germline V gene has CDR1 KGHDR and CDR2 SFDVKD. CDR3 sequence reads: CATKGGGRSTDTQYF. For the CDR3, the DNA is TGTGCCACAAAAGGGGGGGGAAGAAGCACAGATACGCAGTATTTT.

This clonotype was detected only a few times. The J gene is TRBJ2-1, the V gene TRBV7-3; D unclear. Germline V gives CDR1 SGHTA, CDR2 FQGTGA. The CDR3 consists of 12 residues. V lost 5 bases to trimming and J lost 7 bases, with 9 bases between them. For the CDR3, the DNA is TGTGCCAGCAGCGCGCGTTGGAATGAGCAGTTCTTC. Its protein product is CASSARWNEQFF. The full variable domain, rest sourced from reference TRBV7-3 and TRBJ2-1, is GAGVSQTPSNKVTEKGKYVELRCDPISGHTALYWYRQSLGQGPEFLIYFQGTGAADDSGLPNDRFFAVRPEGSVSTLKIQRTERGDSAVYLCASSARWNEQFFGPGTRLTVL.

At least ten counts were recorded for this clonotype. The rearrangement uses TRBV7-3 and TRBJ2-1; D perhaps matches TRBD1 (5 bases). This CDR3 comprises 16 residues. Trimming stripped 2 bases from V and 1 base from J, with 12 bases between. In germline, CDR1 is SGHTA, CDR2 FQGTGA. The CDR3 here is CASSLDSLGSYNEQFF. The CDR3 DNA is TGTGCCAGCAGCTTAGACAGTCTTGGGTCCTACAATGAGCAGTTCTTC.

On this clonotype itself: This clone may be a read error of a much larger clone one base away. The genes are TRBV24-1 and TRBJ2-7; the match to TRBD1 covers 10 bases. The CDR3 has 15 amino acids. The germline V gene encodes CDR1 KGHDR and CDR2 SFDVKD. The CDR3 nucleotides are TGTGCCAGCAGTTTCCCGGACAGGGGGACCTACGAGCAGTGCTTC. It is translated as CASSFPDRGTYEQCF.

This chain uses TRBV2 with TRBJ2-7, with 8 bases that match TRBD2. J lost 3 bases, V lost 10 bases, and 5 bases had no gene match. The CDR3 runs to 12 residues. Germline-derived CDR1 and CDR2 are SNHLY and FYNNEI. CDR3 loop: CATRGGLYEQYF. CDR3 DNA sequence: TGTGCCACCCGCGGGGGGCTCTACGAGCAGTACTTC.